The 8 T cell receptor beta chains in this list originate from one sample, sequenced in a study of blood T cell repertoires in COVID-19 (dated by TCRdb to 2018 to 2020). Library creation used the immunoSEQ multiplex PCR assay. TCRdb obtained this table from immuneACCESS and retained in-frame rearrangements with V and J assigned. These tables miss some clones; where compared with another copy, unresolved V genes account for less than half of the shortfall, and the remainder is unexplained. This sample gives over 120,000 clones in total; about four fifths of them show up just once. Around 3.4% of the sample belongs to the ten largest clones. The sequenced sample consisted of peripheral blood. The receptor source for this set is a man between 70 and 80 years old who had recovered from COVID-19.

This rearrangement joins TRBV5-4 to TRBJ2-7, with 7 bases lining up with TRBD2. V shed 0 bases, J shed 5 bases, and the junction held 8 bases outside the gene matches. Germline CDR1 is SGHNT and CDR2 is YYREEE (reference sequence). This CDR3 is 15 amino acids long. CDR3 region: CASSLGTGGKDEQYF. CDR3 nucleotides: TGTGCCAGCAGCTTGGGAACGGGGGGAAAGGACGAGCAGTACTTC.

The chain is built from TRBV4-1 and TRBJ2-1, with D possibly TRBD1 on 5 matching bases. The CDR3 consists of 15 residues. The V and J ends lost 0 bases and 6 bases respectively, with 12 bases between them. Germline CDR1 reads MGHRA; CDR2 reads YSYEKL. CDR3 sequence: CASSQDRRGSNEQFF. CDR3 in DNA: TGCGCCAGCAGCCAAGATCGTAGGGGAAGCAATGAGCAGTTCTTC.

This clone was seen a single time. The V call is TRBV14, the J call TRBJ2-7; D unclear. V dropped 2 bases and J dropped 9 bases, with 14 bases sitting between them. Germline CDR1 is SGHDN and CDR2 is FVKESK. The CDR3 has 13 residues. This chain's CDR3 is CASSQLGKDGQYF. As DNA, the CDR3 is TGTGCCAGCAGCCAACTAGGAAAAGACGGGCAGTACTTC.

The J gene is TRBJ2-3, the V gene TRBV7-2, with a weak D call TRBD2 (7 bases). The germline V and J ends were trimmed by 5 bases and 5 bases, with 11 bases remaining between them. The V gene's germline CDR1 is SGHTA and CDR2 FQGNSA. This CDR3 is built from 13 residues. DNA of the CDR3: TGTGCCAGCAGCGGGAGGGGGGGAGATACGCAGTATTTT. Protein product: CASSGRGGDTQYF.

The chain couples TRBV2 to TRBJ1-5, with 10 bases matching TRBD1. The J segment lost 3 bases and the V segment lost 5 bases, leaving 7 bases of the junction unmatched. CDR1 and CDR2 (germline): SNHLY, FYNNEI. The CDR3 is made up of 16 amino acids. CDR3 DNA sequence: TGTGCCAGCAGTTCCACCGGGACAGGGGTCAATCAGCCCCAGCATTTT. It is translated as CASSSTGTGVNQPQHF.

The rearrangement uses TRBV10-1 and TRBJ2-2, with 8 bases that match TRBD2. Germline values: CDR1 WNHNN, CDR2 SYGVQD (reference sequence). Trimming took 0 bases from V and 5 from J; bases not matched to a gene: 11. The CDR3 is 18 residues long. The chain's CDR3 is CASSESLLAGEGTGELFF. CDR3 coding DNA: TGCGCCAGCAGTGAGTCGTTGCTAGCGGGCGAGGGGACCGGGGAGCTGTTTTTT.

The chain has TRBV4-1 and TRBJ2-7, with D perhaps TRBD2 (6 bases). CDR3 length: 15 amino acids. The germline CDR1 and CDR2 sequences are MGHRA and YSYEKL. Trimming removed 2 bases at V and 1 base at J, with 12 bases between. The CDR3 sequence: CASSQLTGSSYEQYF. In nucleotides, the CDR3 is TGCGCCAGCAGCCAACTAACCGGGAGTTCCTACGAGCAGTACTTC.

J is TRBJ2-1 and V is TRBV2; a weak D match, TRBD2 (5 bases). The ends were cut back, 6 bases at V and 0 bases at J, with 9 bases in the middle. The germline gives CDR1 SNHLY, CDR2 FYNNEI. The CDR3 has 14 residues. The CDR3 DNA reads TGTGCCAGCAGAGCGGATAACTCCTACAATGAGCAGTTCTTC. Translation: CASRADNSYNEQFF.